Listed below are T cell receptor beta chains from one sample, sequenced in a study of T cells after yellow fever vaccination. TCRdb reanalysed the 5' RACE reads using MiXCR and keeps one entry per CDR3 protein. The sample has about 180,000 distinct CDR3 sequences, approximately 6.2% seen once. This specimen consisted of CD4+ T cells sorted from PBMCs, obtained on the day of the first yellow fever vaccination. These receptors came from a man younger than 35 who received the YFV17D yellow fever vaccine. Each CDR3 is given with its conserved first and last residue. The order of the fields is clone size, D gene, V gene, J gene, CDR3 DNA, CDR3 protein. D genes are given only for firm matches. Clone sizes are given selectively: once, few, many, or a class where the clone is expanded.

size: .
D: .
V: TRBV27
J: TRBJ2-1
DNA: TGTGCCAGCAGTTTATCCCCTCCCGAGAATGAGCAGTTCTTC
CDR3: CASSLSPPENEQFF

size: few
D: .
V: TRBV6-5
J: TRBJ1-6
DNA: TGTGCCAGCAAGTGGTCATGGAATTCACCCCTCCACTTT
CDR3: CASKWSWNSPLHF

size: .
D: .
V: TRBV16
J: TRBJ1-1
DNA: TGTGCCAGCAGCCGCAGGCCAGTGAACACTGAAGCTTTCTTT
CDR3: CASSRRPVNTEAFF

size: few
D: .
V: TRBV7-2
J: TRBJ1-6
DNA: TGTGCCAGCAGCTTAGCGCTGGGCAGGGGTGAATCACCCCTCCACTTT
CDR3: CASSLALGRGESPLHF

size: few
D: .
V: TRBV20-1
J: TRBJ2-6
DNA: TGCAGTGCAGGGACTGCTGGGGCCAACGTCCTGACTTTC
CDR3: CSAGTAGANVLTF

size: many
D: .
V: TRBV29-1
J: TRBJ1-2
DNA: TGCAGCGTTCGTCCCAGCAGCTATGGCTACACCTTC
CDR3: CSVRPSSYGYTF

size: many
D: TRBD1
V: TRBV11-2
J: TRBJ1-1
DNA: TGTGCCAGCAGCGCGTTAGGGACAGGCAGCACTGAAGCTTTCTTT
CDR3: CASSALGTGSTEAFF

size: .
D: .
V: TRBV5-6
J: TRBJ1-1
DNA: TGTGCCAGCAGCGAACTGGATGAGGGCTGGAACACTGAAGCTTTCTTT
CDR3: CASSELDEGWNTEAFF

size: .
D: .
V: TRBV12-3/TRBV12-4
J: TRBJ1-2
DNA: TGTGCCAGCGGATTGTCGCGTGAGCTGGGTTCGGGCGGCTACACCTTC
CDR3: CASGLSRELGSGGYTF

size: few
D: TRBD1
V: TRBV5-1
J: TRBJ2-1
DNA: TGCGCCAGCACCCTTGACAGGGCGAGCTCCTACAATGAGCAGTTCTTC
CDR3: CASTLDRASSYNEQFF

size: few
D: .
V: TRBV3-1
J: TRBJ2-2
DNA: TGTGCCAGCAGCCAACAGACAGGGGAGCTGTTTTTT
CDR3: CASSQQTGELFF

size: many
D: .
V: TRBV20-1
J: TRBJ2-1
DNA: TGCAGTGCTGTACACGGCTCCTACAATGAGCAGTTCTTC
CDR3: CSAVHGSYNEQFF

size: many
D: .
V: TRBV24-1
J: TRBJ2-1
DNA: TGTGCCACCAGTGATTTCGGGCGGTATGAGCAGTTCTTC
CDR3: CATSDFGRYEQFF

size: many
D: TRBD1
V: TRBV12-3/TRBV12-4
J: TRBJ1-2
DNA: TGTGCCAGCAGATCACAGGGGGCACAATATGGCTACACCTTC
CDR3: CASRSQGAQYGYTF

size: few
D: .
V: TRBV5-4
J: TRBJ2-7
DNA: TGTGCCAGCAGCTTGGCCGGGACCATTTCCTACGAGCAGTACTTC
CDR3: CASSLAGTISYEQYF

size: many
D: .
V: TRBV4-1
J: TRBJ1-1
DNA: TGCGCCAGCAGCCAAGATGAGGGGATGAACACTGAAGCTTTCTTT
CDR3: CASSQDEGMNTEAFF

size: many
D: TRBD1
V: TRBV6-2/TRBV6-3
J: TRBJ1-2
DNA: TGTGCCAGCAGACGAGGACAGGGAACGGATGGCTACACCTTC
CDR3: CASRRGQGTDGYTF

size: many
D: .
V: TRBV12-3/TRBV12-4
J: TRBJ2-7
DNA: TGTGCCAGCAGTCTAAGGGGGACGGCGTCCTACGAGCAGTACTTC
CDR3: CASSLRGTASYEQYF

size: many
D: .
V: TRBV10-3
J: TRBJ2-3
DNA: TGTGCCATTCGTGAGGGACACACAGATACGCAGTATTTT
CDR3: CAIREGHTDTQYF

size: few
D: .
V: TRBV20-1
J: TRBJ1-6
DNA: TGCAGTGCTAGAGATATTCTGACTACTTATAATTCACCCCTCCACTTT
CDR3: CSARDILTTYNSPLHF

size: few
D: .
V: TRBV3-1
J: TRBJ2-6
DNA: TGTGCCAGCAGCCAAGCACAGGGAAAGAGACCTGGGGCCAACGTCCTGACTTTC
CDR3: CASSQAQGKRPGANVLTF

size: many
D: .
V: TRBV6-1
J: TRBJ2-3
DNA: TGTGCCAGCCGGTTGGGGGGAAAAAGCACAGATACGCAGTATTTT
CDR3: CASRLGGKSTDTQYF

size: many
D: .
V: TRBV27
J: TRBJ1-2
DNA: TGTGCCAGCAGTTTATCGCTGGGGGCGCGGGGCTACACCTTC
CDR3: CASSLSLGARGYTF

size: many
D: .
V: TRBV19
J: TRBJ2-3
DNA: TGTGCCAGTAGTATGTACGGGACAGATACGCAGTATTTT
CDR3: CASSMYGTDTQYF

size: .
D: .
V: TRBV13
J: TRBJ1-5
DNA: TGTGCCAGCGGGGACTCAAGGGTAGGTCAGCCCCAGCATTTT
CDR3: CASGDSRVGQPQHF

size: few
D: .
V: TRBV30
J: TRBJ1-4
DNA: TGTGCCTGGAGTGTAGACAGTAATAATGAAAAACTGTTTTTT
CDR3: CAWSVDSNNEKLFF

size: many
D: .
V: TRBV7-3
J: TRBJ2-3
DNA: TGTGCCAGCAGCCTAGGACGGGGAGATACGCAGTATTTT
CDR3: CASSLGRGDTQYF

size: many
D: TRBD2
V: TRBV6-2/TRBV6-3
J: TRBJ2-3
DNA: TGTGCCAGCAGTAGCCTAGCGGGGGCCGTCACAGATACGCAGTATTTT
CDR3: CASSSLAGAVTDTQYF

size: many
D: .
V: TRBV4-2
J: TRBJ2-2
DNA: TGTGCCAGCAGCCGCGGACACGGAGACGGGGAGCTGTTTTTT
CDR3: CASSRGHGDGELFF

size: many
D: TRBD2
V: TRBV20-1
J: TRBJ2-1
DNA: TGCAGTGCCCGATCGGGGGGGAACAATGAGCAGTTCTTC
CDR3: CSARSGGNNEQFF

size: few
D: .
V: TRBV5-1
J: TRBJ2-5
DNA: TGCGCCAGCAGTTGGGGCCGTGGCAGGGAACAAGAGACCCAGTACTTC
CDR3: CASSWGRGREQETQYF

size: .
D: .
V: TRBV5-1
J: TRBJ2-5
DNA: TGCGCCAGCAGCTTAGGGGACCAAGAGACCCAGTACTTC
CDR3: CASSLGDQETQYF

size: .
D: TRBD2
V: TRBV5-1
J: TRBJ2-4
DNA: TGCGCCAGCAGCTTGGCCGGGGAAACTAGCGGGGGCCTTACCGCCAAAAACATTCAGTACTTC
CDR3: CASSLAGETSGGLTAKNIQYF

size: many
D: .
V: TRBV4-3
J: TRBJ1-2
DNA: TGCGCCAGCAGCCAAGATGTTGCGTCATATGGCTACACCTTC
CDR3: CASSQDVASYGYTF

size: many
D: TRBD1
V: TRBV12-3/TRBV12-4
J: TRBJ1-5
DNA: TGTGCCAGCAGCCTCCGACAGGGTGTAGATCAGCCCCAGCATTTT
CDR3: CASSLRQGVDQPQHF

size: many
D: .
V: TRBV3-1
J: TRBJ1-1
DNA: TGTGCCAGCAGCCTCCAGATGTCCCGAGGAGCTTTCTTT
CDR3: CASSLQMSRGAFF

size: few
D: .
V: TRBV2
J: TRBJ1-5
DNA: TGTGCCAGCAGTGAAGGTCTTAATCAGCCCCAGCATTTT
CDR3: CASSEGLNQPQHF